A selection of T cell receptor beta chains follows, all from one sample in a study of T cell changes during pregnancy in multiple sclerosis. The table came from immunoSEQ multiplex PCR; TCRdb's copy has only in-frame clones and leaves some out. The sample holds about 36,000 clones, about 92% seen once. Sample: CD4+ T cells from peripheral blood mononuclear cells, taken in the third trimester of pregnancy. Receptors were obtained from a female donor in good health, enrolled as a control in a pregnancy study. Both conserved end residues are part of each CDR3. D genes are given only for firm matches. The listing skips clone size in some rows; elsewhere it reads once, few, many or a size class.

CDR3 length: 16; D gene: NA; J gene: TRBJ1-5; V gene: TRBV7-9; clone size: NA; CDR3 protein: CASSLEGQGPNQPQHF; CDR3 DNA: TGTGCCAGCAGCTTAGAGGGCCAGGGGCCAAATCAGCCCCAGCATTTT
CDR3 length: 10; D gene: NA; J gene: TRBJ1-1; V gene: TRBV7-9; clone size: NA; CDR3 protein: CASSPRAAFF; CDR3 DNA: TGTGCCAGCAGCCCTCGAGCAGCTTTCTTT
CDR3 length: 13; D gene: NA; J gene: TRBJ1-2; V gene: TRBV14; clone size: NA; CDR3 protein: CASSQDLGSPYTF; CDR3 DNA: TGTGCCAGCAGCCAAGATTTGGGGAGCCCATACACCTTC
CDR3 length: 14; D gene: NA; J gene: TRBJ1-5; V gene: TRBV29-1; clone size: NA; CDR3 protein: CSVVGGSGNQPQHF; CDR3 DNA: TGCAGCGTTGTAGGGGGTTCGGGCAATCAGCCCCAGCATTTT
CDR3 length: 18; D gene: TRBD2; J gene: TRBJ2-7; V gene: TRBV7-2; clone size: NA; CDR3 protein: CASSSYGPLAGLSYEQYF; CDR3 DNA: TGTGCCAGCAGCTCTTACGGGCCCCTAGCGGGCCTCTCCTACGAGCAGTACTTC
CDR3 length: 14; D gene: NA; J gene: TRBJ1-1; V gene: TRBV4-1; clone size: NA; CDR3 protein: CASRGLLRNTEAFF; CDR3 DNA: TGCGCCAGTCGGGGTTTGTTACGGAACACTGAAGCTTTCTTT
CDR3 length: 19; D gene: TRBD1; J gene: TRBJ1-6; V gene: TRBV9; clone size: once; CDR3 protein: CASSRGAGQGERYNSPLHF; CDR3 DNA: TGTGCCAGCAGCCGAGGAGCGGGACAGGGCGAAAGGTATAATTCACCCCTCCACTTT
CDR3 length: 15; D gene: NA; J gene: TRBJ1-2; V gene: TRBV13; clone size: NA; CDR3 protein: CASSERTGTYYGYTF; CDR3 DNA: TGTGCCAGCAGCGAACGTACCGGGACATACTATGGCTACACCTTC
CDR3 length: 15; D gene: TRBD2; J gene: TRBJ2-5; V gene: TRBV28; clone size: NA; CDR3 protein: CASSQPGRGAQTQYF; CDR3 DNA: TGTGCCAGCAGTCAACCGGGGCGGGGGGCACAGACCCAGTACTTC
CDR3 length: 15; D gene: NA; J gene: TRBJ1-5; V gene: TRBV2; clone size: NA; CDR3 protein: CASRDETGSNQPQHF; CDR3 DNA: TGTGCCAGCAGAGACGAAACCGGGAGTAATCAGCCCCAGCATTTT
CDR3 length: 13; D gene: TRBD2; J gene: TRBJ2-3; V gene: TRBV30; clone size: NA; CDR3 protein: CAWSWEGTDTQYF; CDR3 DNA: TGTGCCTGGAGTTGGGAGGGAACAGATACGCAGTATTTT
CDR3 length: 14; D gene: NA; J gene: TRBJ2-1; V gene: TRBV15; clone size: NA; CDR3 protein: CATSRVLGYNEQFF; CDR3 DNA: TGTGCCACCAGCAGAGTACTAGGTTACAATGAGCAGTTCTTC
CDR3 length: 16; D gene: TRBD2; J gene: TRBJ2-2; V gene: TRBV7-2; clone size: once; CDR3 protein: CASTSRRGEGTGELFF; CDR3 DNA: TGTGCCAGCACCTCCCGTCGGGGGGAGGGCACCGGGGAGCTGTTTTTT
CDR3 length: 14; D gene: NA; J gene: TRBJ2-4; V gene: TRBV7-2; clone size: NA; CDR3 protein: CASSFSPRNSIQYF; CDR3 DNA: TGTGCCAGCAGCTTTAGTCCCAGAAACAGCATTCAGTACTTC
CDR3 length: 16; D gene: TRBD1; J gene: TRBJ2-4; V gene: TRBV18; clone size: NA; CDR3 protein: CASSPPTGVAKNIQYF; CDR3 DNA: TGTGCCAGCTCACCACCTACAGGGGTAGCCAAAAACATTCAGTACTTC
CDR3 length: 15; D gene: NA; J gene: TRBJ2-3; V gene: TRBV25-1; clone size: NA; CDR3 protein: CASSEYGQATDTQYF; CDR3 DNA: TGTGCCAGCAGTGAATATGGGCAGGCCACAGATACGCAGTATTTT
CDR3 length: 16; D gene: NA; J gene: TRBJ2-3; V gene: TRBV5-1; clone size: NA; CDR3 protein: CASSLEAGRRADTQYF; CDR3 DNA: TGCGCCAGCAGCTTGGAAGCAGGGCGGAGGGCAGATACGCAGTATTTT
CDR3 length: 15; D gene: TRBD2; J gene: TRBJ2-7; V gene: TRBV4-2; clone size: NA; CDR3 protein: CASSQGASGGGEQYF; CDR3 DNA: TGTGCCAGCAGTCAAGGAGCTAGCGGGGGGGGAGAGCAGTACTTC
CDR3 length: 16; D gene: TRBD1; J gene: TRBJ1-1; V gene: TRBV18; clone size: NA; CDR3 protein: CASSPGTGGRITEAFF; CDR3 DNA: TGTGCCAGCTCACCCGGGACAGGGGGCAGGATCACTGAAGCTTTCTTT
CDR3 length: 15; D gene: TRBD2; J gene: TRBJ2-3; V gene: TRBV2; clone size: NA; CDR3 protein: CASSSRGAGTDTQYF; CDR3 DNA: TGTGCCAGCAGCTCGCGGGGGGCCGGCACAGATACGCAGTATTTT
CDR3 length: 14; D gene: TRBD2; J gene: TRBJ2-1; V gene: TRBV7-9; clone size: NA; CDR3 protein: CASSLVAGVGEQFF; CDR3 DNA: TGTGCCAGCAGCTTAGTAGCGGGGGTTGGGGAGCAGTTCTTC
CDR3 length: 15; D gene: TRBD1; J gene: TRBJ2-1; V gene: TRBV4-3; clone size: NA; CDR3 protein: CASSPKWQGANEQFF; CDR3 DNA: TGCGCCAGCAGCCCCAAGTGGCAGGGGGCAAATGAGCAGTTCTTC